A selection of T cell receptor beta chains follows, all from one sample in a study of cytomegalovirus exposure and HLA in healthy donors. Repertoires were generated with immunoSEQ multiplex PCR, while TCRdb's copy carries only in-frame clones and drops some. In the table there are around 130,000 clones, about two thirds of which are singletons. Specimen: PBMCs. The receptors come from a woman aged 55-75 years in good health and CMV-seropositive. CDR3s include the opening cysteine and the closing phenylalanine or tryptophan. Fields, in order: V gene, D gene, clone size, J gene, CDR3 protein, CDR3 DNA. A D gene is named only where the DNA matches it firmly. Not all rows give a size; the values are once, few, many and, for expanded clones, a class.

TRBV11-1	TRBD1	NA	TRBJ1-5	CASSLGGLWPQHF	TGTGCCAGCAGTTTAGGGGGCCTTTGGCCCCAGCATTTT
TRBV28	NA	once	TRBJ2-4	CASSSGSHLKNIQYF	TGTGCCAGCAGTTCGGGGAGCCACCTCAAAAACATTCAGTACTTC
TRBV6-1	NA	NA	TRBJ1-4	CASSRLPGAEKLFF	TGTGCCAGCAGTAGATTACCAGGGGCTGAAAAACTGTTTTTT
TRBV10-1	TRBD2	NA	TRBJ2-1	CASSDPSGAVGEQFF	TGCGCCAGCAGTGACCCTAGCGGGGCGGTCGGTGAGCAGTTCTTC
TRBV7-9	NA	NA	TRBJ2-7	CASSSARRGGPREQYF	TGTGCCAGCAGCTCCGCCCGGAGGGGGGGTCCTCGGGAGCAGTACTTC
TRBV29-1	NA	few	TRBJ1-1	CSGMGHRNTEAFF	TGCAGCGGAATGGGACACAGGAACACTGAAGCTTTCTTT
TRBV6-5	TRBD2	once	TRBJ2-7	CASSLDSGGPYEQYF	TGTGCCAGCAGCTTGGACAGCGGGGGCCCATACGAGCAGTACTTC
TRBV5-8	NA	NA	TRBJ2-2	CASTVTQGTGELFF	TGTGCCAGCACGGTGACCCAGGGCACCGGGGAGCTGTTTTTT
TRBV5-1	NA	NA	TRBJ1-3	CASSSTGTGNTIYF	TGCGCCAGCAGCTCTACAGGGACAGGAAACACCATATATTTT
TRBV7-8	TRBD1	NA	TRBJ1-3	CASSPRQGPGNTIYF	TGTGCCAGCAGCCCCAGACAGGGGCCGGGAAACACCATATATTTT
TRBV7-9	NA	NA	TRBJ1-1	CSSSNGWTEAFF	TGTTCCAGCAGTAACGGGTGGACTGAAGCTTTCTTT
TRBV2	NA	NA	TRBJ2-5	CALRGTAETQYF	TGTGCCCTCAGGGGGACTGCGGAGACCCAGTACTTC
TRBV6-5	NA	NA	TRBJ2-7	CASSDRFSYEQYF	TGTGCCAGCAGCGACAGGTTCTCCTACGAGCAGTACTTC
TRBV7-3	NA	NA	TRBJ2-1	CASSSMGGHNEQFF	TGTGCCAGCAGCTCCATGGGAGGTCACAATGAGCAGTTCTTC
TRBV5-4	TRBD2	NA	TRBJ2-7	CASSPRGLAGFSSYEQYF	TGTGCCAGCAGCCCCCGGGGACTAGCGGGGTTTAGCTCCTACGAGCAGTACTTC
TRBV25-1	TRBD1	few	TRBJ2-5	CASSDPGTGGETQYF	TGTGCCAGCAGTGATCCCGGGACAGGGGGAGAGACCCAGTACTTC
TRBV29-1	TRBD1	NA	TRBJ2-3	CSVELDRGPDTQYF	TGCAGCGTTGAACTGGACAGGGGGCCCGATACGCAGTATTTT
TRBV7-3	TRBD2	NA	TRBJ2-2	CASSLTGEGATGELFF	TGTGCCAGCAGCTTAACGGGGGAGGGTGCCACCGGGGAGCTGTTTTTT
TRBV5-6	NA	NA	TRBJ1-3	CASSVFSGNTIYF	TGTGCCAGCAGCGTCTTCTCTGGAAACACCATATATTTT
TRBV19	NA	few	TRBJ1-1	CASSMAAGFTEAFF	TGTGCCAGTAGTATGGCAGCCGGGTTTACTGAAGCTTTCTTT
TRBV11-2	NA	NA	TRBJ2-1	CASSRAAGKGNEQFF	TGTGCCAGCAGCCGGGCGGCAGGGAAAGGCAATGAGCAGTTCTTC
TRBV6-6	TRBD1	NA	TRBJ1-2	CASSDRANYGYTF	TGTGCCAGCAGTGACAGGGCCAACTATGGCTACACCTTC
TRBV7-2	NA	NA	TRBJ2-1	CASRNSLAWGVYNEQFF	TGTGCCAGCAGAAACTCCCTAGCGTGGGGGGTCTACAATGAGCAGTTCTTC
TRBV2	NA	NA	TRBJ1-6	CASSVGDPYNSPLHF	TGTGCCAGCAGTGTCGGGGATCCCTATAATTCACCCCTCCACTTT
TRBV18	NA	NA	TRBJ1-5	CASSPGQGNQPQHF	TGTGCCAGCTCACCAGGTCAGGGGAATCAGCCCCAGCATTTT
TRBV7-2	TRBD1	few	TRBJ1-4	CASSAGQGGGEKLFF	TGTGCCAGCAGCGCGGGACAGGGGGGAGGGGAAAAACTGTTTTTT
TRBV7-3	TRBD1	NA	TRBJ1-2	CASSRDRQSYGYTF	TGTGCCAGCAGCCGGGACAGACAATCCTATGGCTACACCTTC
TRBV9	NA	NA	TRBJ1-1	CASSVDSNMNTEAFF	TGTGCCAGCAGCGTAGACAGCAACATGAACACTGAAGCTTTCTTT
TRBV6-6	TRBD1	NA	TRBJ1-5	CASATTGNQPQHF	TGTGCCAGCGCGACGACAGGGAATCAGCCCCAGCATTTT
TRBV2	TRBD1	NA	TRBJ1-2	CASSGQGELYGYTF	TGTGCCAGCAGCGGACAGGGGGAACTGTATGGCTACACCTTC
TRBV7-3	NA	NA	TRBJ2-2	CASSSGLRTMNTGELFF	TGTGCCAGCAGCTCTGGTTTGCGGACAATGAACACCGGGGAGCTGTTTTTT
TRBV14	NA	NA	TRBJ2-7	CASSPLANYEQYF	TGTGCCAGCAGCCCCTTAGCGAACTACGAGCAGTACTTC
TRBV28	TRBD1	few	TRBJ1-2	CASSLDRIYGYTF	TGTGCCAGCAGTTTGGACAGGATCTATGGCTACACCTTC
TRBV6-5	TRBD1	NA	TRBJ1-2	CASGQGQYGYTF	TGTGCCAGCGGACAGGGTCAATATGGCTACACCTTC
TRBV6-5	NA	NA	TRBJ1-2	CASKGAGAANYGYTF	TGTGCCAGCAAGGGAGCCGGTGCAGCTAACTATGGCTACACCTTC
TRBV18	TRBD1	NA	TRBJ2-5	CASSRGTGGQETQYF	TGTGCCAGCTCACGAGGGACAGGGGGTCAAGAGACCCAGTACTTC
TRBV18	TRBD2	NA	TRBJ2-3	CASSKSGGSTSTDTQYF	TGTGCCAGCTCAAAAAGCGGGGGGTCCACTTCCACAGATACGCAGTATTTT
TRBV11-2	NA	NA	TRBJ2-5	CASSRRVQETQYF	TGTGCCAGCAGCCGTCGGGTTCAAGAGACCCAGTACTTC
TRBV5-1	TRBD1	once	TRBJ2-7	CASSFRTGTHEQYF	TGCGCCAGCAGCTTCCGGACAGGGACCCACGAGCAGTACTTC
TRBV6-1	NA	few	TRBJ1-5	CASSGRVPEGNQPQHF	TGTGCCAGCAGTGGGCGGGTACCCGAAGGGAATCAGCCCCAGCATTTT
TRBV10-2	TRBD1	NA	TRBJ1-2	CATYRDSPNYGYTF	TGCGCCACCTACCGGGACAGCCCTAACTATGGCTACACCTTC
TRBV5-1	NA	NA	TRBJ1-4	CASSSGGAGSDEKLFF	TGCGCCAGCAGCTCGGGGGGAGCAGGATCAGATGAAAAACTGTTTTTT
TRBV7-8	TRBD2	NA	TRBJ2-5	CASSQGLGVETQYF	TGTGCCAGCAGCCAAGGACTAGGTGTGGAGACCCAGTACTTC
TRBV9	NA	NA	TRBJ1-6	CASSVAGGVPSYNSPLHF	TGTGCCAGCAGCGTAGCGGGGGGGGTGCCCTCCTATAATTCACCCCTCCACTTT
TRBV23-1	NA	NA	TRBJ2-1	CASSQSVRQAGDGYNEQFF	TGCGCCAGCAGTCAATCGGTCCGACAGGCCGGGGACGGCTACAATGAGCAGTTCTTC
TRBV7-2	TRBD1	few	TRBJ2-7	CASSSGGVQYF	TGTGCCAGCAGCTCAGGGGGCGTTCAGTACTTC
TRBV7-9	TRBD1	NA	TRBJ1-5	CASSRGQAYDQPQHF	TGTGCCAGCAGTAGAGGACAGGCCTATGATCAGCCCCAGCATTTT
TRBV7-9	NA	NA	TRBJ1-4	CASSLSGGGEKLFF	TGTGCCAGCAGCCTCTCGGGGGGTGGGGAAAAACTGTTTTTT
TRBV30	TRBD1	NA	TRBJ2-7	CAWKIRGLTYEQYF	TGTGCCTGGAAAATCAGGGGGCTGACCTACGAGCAGTACTTC
TRBV19	NA	NA	TRBJ1-1	CASSPQGSLNTEAFF	TGTGCCAGTAGTCCCCAGGGGTCGTTGAACACTGAAGCTTTCTTT
TRBV7-8	NA	NA	TRBJ2-5	CASSYQGGGKETQYF	TGTGCCAGCAGCTACCAGGGAGGAGGAAAAGAGACCCAGTACTTC
TRBV7-8	TRBD1	few	TRBJ1-1	CASSLIQSGQDMNTEAFF	TGTGCCAGCAGCTTAATTCAATCCGGACAGGACATGAACACTGAAGCTTTCTTT
TRBV4-1	NA	few	TRBJ2-3	CASSRVGASRATDTQYF	TGCGCCAGCAGCCGCGTGGGGGCTAGCCGAGCCACAGATACGCAGTATTTT
TRBV5-3	NA	once	TRBJ1-6	CARSRRAPYNSPLHF	TGTGCCAGAAGCCGGCGGGCACCCTATAATTCCCCCCTCCACTTT
TRBV5-1	TRBD1	once	TRBJ1-3	CASSNPGQGIVSSGNTIYF	TGCGCCAGCAGCAACCCGGGACAGGGGATTGTTAGCTCTGGAAACACCATATATTTT
TRBV10-3	TRBD1	NA	TRBJ1-1	CAIRETGGDEAFF	TGTGCCATCAGGGAGACAGGGGGCGACGAAGCTTTCTTT
TRBV11-2	NA	NA	TRBJ2-5	CASSSQETQYF	TGTGCCAGCAGCTCGCAAGAGACCCAGTACTTC
TRBV11-3	NA	NA	TRBJ1-1	CASSSTNHMNTEAFF	TGTGCCAGCAGTTCAACCAACCACATGAACACTGAAGCTTTCTTT
TRBV4-1	TRBD1	NA	TRBJ2-7	CASSRGRGTYEQYF	TGCGCCAGCAGCCGAGGCAGGGGGACCTACGAGCAGTACTTC